This T cell receptor beta chain was profiled in a study of blood T cell repertoires in COVID-19. Study-wide background: COVID-19 samples collected from the United States, Italy and Spain covered acute and convalescent phases.

The sample holds a few counts of this clone. Libraries were prepared by immunoSEQ multiplex PCR; TCRdb keeps only in-frame clonotypes and omits some of them. The data hold fewer than 350,000 clones, with about 82% observed a single time. After removal of 6 bases from V and 1 base from J, the junction contained 4 bases not matched to a gene. Germline CDR1 and CDR2: MNHEY and SVGEGT. The CDR3 has 14 amino acids. This chain uses TRBV6-2 or TRBV6-3 with TRBJ1-1; 8 nucleotides agree with TRBD1. This clonotype originated in a human donor in a cohort sampled during active COVID-19. The sample comprised peripheral blood. The CDR3 DNA reads as TGTGCCAGCAGCCCAGGGGGCAAGAACACTGAAGCTTTCTTT. Its protein product is CASSPGGKNTEAFF.